One TCR beta chain is described in this entry. These data are taken from a study of blood T cell repertoires in COVID-19. Study background: Some COVID-19 samples were acute and others convalescent; all came from the United States, Italy and Spain. T cells, B-cell-depleted T cells, or PBMCs supplied cDNA or gDNA.

How the authors handled the data: Reference gene primer amplification gave nucleated cell count estimates. Assay: immunoSEQ multiplex PCR; the TCRdb copy retains only in-frame clones and omits some. That table gives V, J and clone size, and the DNA gave D and trimming. Of 35,000 to 45,000 clones listed, about nine tenths are singletons. Germline V lookup: CDR1 SQVTM, CDR2 ANQGSEA. The CDR3 covers 12 residues. Trimming took off 8 bases at V and 2 bases at J, with 12 bases between the two ends. The sample consisted of peripheral blood. This sequence originates from a human donor in a cohort sampled during active COVID-19. The rearrangement joins TRBV29-1 to TRBJ1-2; the D gene is possibly TRBD1 (6 bases). The CDR3 protein is CSTEDSNYGYTF. DNA for the CDR3: TGCAGCACAGAGGACAGCAACTATGGCTACACCTTC.